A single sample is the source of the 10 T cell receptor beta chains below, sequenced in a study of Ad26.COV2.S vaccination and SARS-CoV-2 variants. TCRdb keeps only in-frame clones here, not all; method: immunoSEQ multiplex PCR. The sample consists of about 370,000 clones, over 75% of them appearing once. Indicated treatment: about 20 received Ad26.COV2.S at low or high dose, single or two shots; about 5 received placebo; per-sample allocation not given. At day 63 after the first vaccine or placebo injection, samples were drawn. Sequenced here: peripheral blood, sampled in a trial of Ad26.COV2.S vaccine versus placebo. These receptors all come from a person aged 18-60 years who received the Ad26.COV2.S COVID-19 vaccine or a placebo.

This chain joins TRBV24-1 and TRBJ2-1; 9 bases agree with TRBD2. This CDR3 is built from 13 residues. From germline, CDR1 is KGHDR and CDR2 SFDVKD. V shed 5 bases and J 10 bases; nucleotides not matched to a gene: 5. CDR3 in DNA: TGTGCCACCAGTGTCCTCGGACTAGCGGAGCAGTTCTTC. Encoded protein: CATSVLGLAEQFF.

The CDR3: CASSLAGTTSYEQYF. CDR3 bases: TGTGCCAGCAGCTTAGCAGGGACAACCTCGTACGAGCAGTACTTC. V and J are TRBV9 and TRBJ2-7; possibly TRBD1 for D (6 bases). CDR3 size: 15 residues. CDR1 and CDR2 from the germline V gene are SGDLS and YYNGEE. Between the trimmed V and J ends, which lost 4 bases and 4 bases, there was a span of 18 bases.

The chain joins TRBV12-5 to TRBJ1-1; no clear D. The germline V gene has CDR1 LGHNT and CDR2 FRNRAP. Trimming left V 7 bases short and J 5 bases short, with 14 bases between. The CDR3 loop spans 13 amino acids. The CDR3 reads CASASSSDTEAFF. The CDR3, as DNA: TGTGCTAGTGCCTCCAGTTCGGATACTGAAGCTTTCTTT.

CDR3 DNA sequence: TGTGCCAGCTCCCGAGGTAGCCAAGAGACCCAGTACTTC. Translating it yields CASSRGSQETQYF. The chain recombines TRBV9 with TRBJ2-5; no clear D gene. CDR3 size: 13 residues. Germline values: CDR1 SGDLS, CDR2 YYNGEE. The V end was cut by 7 bases, the J end by 1 base, with 11 bases between.

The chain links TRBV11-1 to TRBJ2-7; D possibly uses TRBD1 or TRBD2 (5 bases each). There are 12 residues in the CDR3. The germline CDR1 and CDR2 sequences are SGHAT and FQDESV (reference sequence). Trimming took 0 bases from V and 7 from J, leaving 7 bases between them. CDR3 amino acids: CASSLAGDEQYF. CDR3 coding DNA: TGTGCCAGCAGCTTAGCGGGGGATGAGCAGTACTTC.

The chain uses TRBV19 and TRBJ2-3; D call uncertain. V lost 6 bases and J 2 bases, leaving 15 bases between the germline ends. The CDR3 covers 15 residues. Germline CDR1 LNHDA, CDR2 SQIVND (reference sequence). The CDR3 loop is CASRSKGSNTDTQYF. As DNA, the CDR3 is TGTGCCAGTAGATCCAAGGGATCTAACACAGATACGCAGTATTTT.

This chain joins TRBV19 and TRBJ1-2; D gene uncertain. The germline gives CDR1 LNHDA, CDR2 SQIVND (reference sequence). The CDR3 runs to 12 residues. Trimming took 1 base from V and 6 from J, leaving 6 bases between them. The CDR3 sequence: CASSIGQDGYTF. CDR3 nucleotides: TGTGCCAGTAGTATAGGGCAGGATGGCTACACCTTC.

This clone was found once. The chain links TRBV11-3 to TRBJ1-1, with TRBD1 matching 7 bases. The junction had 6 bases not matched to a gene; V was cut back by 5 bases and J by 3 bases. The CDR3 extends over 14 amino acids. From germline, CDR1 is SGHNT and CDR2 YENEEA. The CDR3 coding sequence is TGTGCCAGCAGCCGACAGGGTTATGACACTGAAGCTTTCTTT. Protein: CASSRQGYDTEAFF.

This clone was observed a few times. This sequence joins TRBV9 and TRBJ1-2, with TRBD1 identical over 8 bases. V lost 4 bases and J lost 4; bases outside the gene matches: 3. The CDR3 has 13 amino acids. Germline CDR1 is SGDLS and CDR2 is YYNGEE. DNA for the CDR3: TGTGCCAGCAGCCGACAGGGGACCTATGGCTACACCTTC. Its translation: CASSRQGTYGYTF.

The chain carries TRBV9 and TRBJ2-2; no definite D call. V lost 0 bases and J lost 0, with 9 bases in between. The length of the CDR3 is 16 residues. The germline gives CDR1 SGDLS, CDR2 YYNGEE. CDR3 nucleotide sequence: TGTGCCAGCAGCGTAGCTAACCAGGCGAACACCGGGGAGCTGTTTTTT. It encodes CASSVANQANTGELFF. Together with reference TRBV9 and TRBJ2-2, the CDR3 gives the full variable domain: DSGVTQTPKHLITATGQRVTLRCSPRSGDLSVYWYQQSLDQGLQFLIQYYNGEERAKGNILERFSAQQFPDLHSELNLSSLELGDSALYFCASSVANQANTGELFFGEGSRLTVL.